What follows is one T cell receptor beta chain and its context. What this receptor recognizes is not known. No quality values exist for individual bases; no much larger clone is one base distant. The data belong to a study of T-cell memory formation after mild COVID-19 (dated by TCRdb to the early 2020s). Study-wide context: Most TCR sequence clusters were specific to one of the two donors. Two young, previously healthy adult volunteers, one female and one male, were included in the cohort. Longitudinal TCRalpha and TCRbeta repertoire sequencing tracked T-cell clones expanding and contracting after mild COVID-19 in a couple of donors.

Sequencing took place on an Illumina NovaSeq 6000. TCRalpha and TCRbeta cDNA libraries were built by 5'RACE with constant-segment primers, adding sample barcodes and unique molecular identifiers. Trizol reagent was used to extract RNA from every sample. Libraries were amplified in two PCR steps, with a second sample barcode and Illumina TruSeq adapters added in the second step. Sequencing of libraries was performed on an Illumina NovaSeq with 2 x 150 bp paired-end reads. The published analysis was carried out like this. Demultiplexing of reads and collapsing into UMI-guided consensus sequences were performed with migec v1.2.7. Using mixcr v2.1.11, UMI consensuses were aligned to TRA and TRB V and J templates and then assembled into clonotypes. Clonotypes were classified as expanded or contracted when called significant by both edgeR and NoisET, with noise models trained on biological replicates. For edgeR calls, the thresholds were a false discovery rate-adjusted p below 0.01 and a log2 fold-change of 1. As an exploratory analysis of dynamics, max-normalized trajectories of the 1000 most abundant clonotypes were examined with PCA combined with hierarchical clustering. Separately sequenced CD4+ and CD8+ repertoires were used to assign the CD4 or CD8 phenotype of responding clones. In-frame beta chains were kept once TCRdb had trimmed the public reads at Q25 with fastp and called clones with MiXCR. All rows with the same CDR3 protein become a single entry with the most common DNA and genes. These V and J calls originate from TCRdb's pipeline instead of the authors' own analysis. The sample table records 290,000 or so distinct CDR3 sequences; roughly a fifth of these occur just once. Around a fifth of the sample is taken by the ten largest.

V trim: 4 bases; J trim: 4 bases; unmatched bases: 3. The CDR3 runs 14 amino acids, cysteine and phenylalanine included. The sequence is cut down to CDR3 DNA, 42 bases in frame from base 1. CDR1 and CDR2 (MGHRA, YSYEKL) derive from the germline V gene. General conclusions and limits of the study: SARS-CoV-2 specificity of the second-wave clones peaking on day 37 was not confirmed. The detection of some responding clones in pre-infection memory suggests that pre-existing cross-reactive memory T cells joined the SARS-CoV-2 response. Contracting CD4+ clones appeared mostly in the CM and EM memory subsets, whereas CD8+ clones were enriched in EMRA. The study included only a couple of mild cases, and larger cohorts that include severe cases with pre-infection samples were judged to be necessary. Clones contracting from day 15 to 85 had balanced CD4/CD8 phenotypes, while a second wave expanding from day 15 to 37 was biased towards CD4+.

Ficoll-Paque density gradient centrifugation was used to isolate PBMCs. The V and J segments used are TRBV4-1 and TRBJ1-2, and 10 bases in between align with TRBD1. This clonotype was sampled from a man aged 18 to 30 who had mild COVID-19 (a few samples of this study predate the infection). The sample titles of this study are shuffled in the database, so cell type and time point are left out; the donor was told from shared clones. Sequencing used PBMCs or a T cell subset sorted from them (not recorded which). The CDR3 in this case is CASSLTGGGYGYTF. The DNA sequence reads TGCGCCAGCAGCCTGACAGGGGGCGGCTATGGCTACACCTTC.